This record looks at one T cell receptor beta chain sequence and its context. This specimen belongs to a study of shared T cell receptors in the human thymus. Clones were sequenced by immunoSEQ multiplex PCR, and TCRdb holds only the in-frame ones, with some missing. The sample lists approximately 400,000 clones; just under 95% were seen once. CDR3 length: 17 residues. Trimming took 0 bases from V and 3 from J; bases not matched to a gene: 4. Germline CDR1 is SGHDT and CDR2 is YYEEEE. The clonotype was recovered from a human donor. Sequencing was carried out using thymocytes. This chain connects TRBV5-6 to TRBJ2-6; 9 bases fit TRBD2. This chain's CDR3 is CASSLEAGGCGANVLTF. The CDR3 DNA follows: TGTGCCAGCAGCTTGGAGGCGGGAGGGTGTGGGGCCAACGTCCTGACTTTC.